The clone carrying this T cell receptor beta chain was counted a single time. Its antigen is as yet unknown. At one of its ends the junction is not consistent with the germline gene, which may arise from a read error. A modified ARM-PCR protocol with three rounds of nested PCR amplified TCRbeta. TCRdb re-analysed the multiplex PCR reads in MiXCR, keeping a single row per CDR3 protein. The table has more than 75,000 distinct CDR3 sequences, roughly 76% seen once. The CDR3 totals 15 residues. Germline loops: CDR1 DFQATT, CDR2 SNEGSKA (reference sequence). The template was RNA from unsorted bulk tissue. These data originate in a study of tumor and adjacent non-tumor tissue in lung cancer. Whole-study findings and limits: Shorter survival was associated with higher TCR diversity in tumors.

The sample comprised lung tumor tissue. The receptor's source is a woman aged 50 to 65 with non-small cell lung cancer. The rearrangement links TRBV20-1 to TRBJ2-7, with 7 bases fitting TRBD1. The CDR3 bases are TGCACTGCTAAAGATTTCGCAGGGGGTCCCTACGAGCAGTACTTC. It specifies CTAKDFAGGPYEQYF.